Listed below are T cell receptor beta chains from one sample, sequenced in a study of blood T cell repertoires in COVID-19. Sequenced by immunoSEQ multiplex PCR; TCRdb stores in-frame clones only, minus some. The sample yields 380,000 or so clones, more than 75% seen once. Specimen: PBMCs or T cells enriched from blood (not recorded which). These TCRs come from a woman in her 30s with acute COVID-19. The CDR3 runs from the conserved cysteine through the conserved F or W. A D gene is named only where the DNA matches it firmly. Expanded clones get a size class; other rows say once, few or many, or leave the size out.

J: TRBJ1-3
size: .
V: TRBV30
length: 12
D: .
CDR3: CAWSVQKNTIYF
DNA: TGTGCCTGGAGTGTACAGAAAAACACCATATATTTT

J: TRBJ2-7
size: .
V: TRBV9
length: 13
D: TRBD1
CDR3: CASSPRGIYEQYF
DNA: TGTGCCAGCAGTCCCAGGGGGATTTACGAGCAGTACTTC

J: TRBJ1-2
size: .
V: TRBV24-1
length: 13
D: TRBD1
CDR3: CATSEGQGYGYTF
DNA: TGTGCCACCAGTGAGGGACAGGGGTATGGCTACACCTTC

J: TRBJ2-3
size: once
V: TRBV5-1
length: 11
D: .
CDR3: CASNSGYTQYF
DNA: TGCGCCAGCAATTCGGGGTACACGCAGTATTTT

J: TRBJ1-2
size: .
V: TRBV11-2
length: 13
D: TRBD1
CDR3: CASSLLTGGGYTF
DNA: TGTGCCAGCAGCTTACTGACAGGGGGTGGCTACACCTTC

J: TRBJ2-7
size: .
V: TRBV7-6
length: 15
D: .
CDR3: CASSLVAGARYEQYF
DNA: TGTGCCAGCAGCTTAGTAGCAGGGGCTAGGTACGAGCAGTACTTC

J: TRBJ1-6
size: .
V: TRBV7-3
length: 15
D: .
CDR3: CASSLRAGFDSPLHF
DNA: TGTGCCAGCAGCTTACGGGCAGGGTTCGATTCACCCCTCCACTTT

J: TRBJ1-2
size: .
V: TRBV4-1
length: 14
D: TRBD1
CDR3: CASSLSGGDYGYTF
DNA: TGCGCCAGCAGCCTCTCAGGGGGCGACTATGGCTACACCTTC

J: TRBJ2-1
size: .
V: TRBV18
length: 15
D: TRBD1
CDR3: CASSPGQGALDEQFF
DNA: TGTGCCAGCTCACCGGGACAGGGGGCGCTCGATGAGCAGTTCTTC

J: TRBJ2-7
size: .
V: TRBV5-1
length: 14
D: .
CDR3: CASSPGERGYEQYF
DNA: TGCGCCAGCAGCCCGGGAGAGCGTGGGTACGAGCAGTACTTC

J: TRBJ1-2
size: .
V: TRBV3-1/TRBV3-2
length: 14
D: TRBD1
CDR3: CASSRTGGADGYTF
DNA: TGTGCCAGCAGCCGTACAGGGGGCGCAGATGGCTACACCTTC

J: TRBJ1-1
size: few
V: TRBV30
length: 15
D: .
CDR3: CAWRWTDYMNTEAFF
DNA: TGTGCCTGGAGGTGGACAGATTACATGAACACTGAAGCTTTCTTT

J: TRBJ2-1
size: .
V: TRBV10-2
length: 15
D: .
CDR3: CASSDFSDSYNEQFF
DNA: TGCGCCAGCAGTGATTTTAGCGACTCCTACAATGAGCAGTTCTTC

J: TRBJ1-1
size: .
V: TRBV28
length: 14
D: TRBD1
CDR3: CASSLGQFSTEAFF
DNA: TGTGCCAGCAGTTTGGGACAGTTTAGCACTGAAGCTTTCTTT

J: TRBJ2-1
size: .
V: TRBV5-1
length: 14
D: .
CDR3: CASSFAGGYNEQFF
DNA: TGCGCCAGCAGCTTCGCAGGAGGCTACAATGAGCAGTTCTTC

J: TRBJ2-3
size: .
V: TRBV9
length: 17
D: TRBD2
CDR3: CASSVNPGGGSPDTQYF
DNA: TGTGCCAGCAGCGTTAATCCTGGCGGGGGGTCCCCCGATACGCAGTATTTT

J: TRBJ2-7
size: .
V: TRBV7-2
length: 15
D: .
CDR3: CASSLSPAAVYEQYF
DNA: TGTGCCAGCAGCCTTTCCCCTGCCGCGGTCTACGAGCAGTACTTC

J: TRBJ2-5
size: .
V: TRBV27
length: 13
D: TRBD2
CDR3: CASSSGGVETQYF
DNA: TGTGCCAGCAGTTCGGGGGGAGTGGAGACCCAGTACTTC

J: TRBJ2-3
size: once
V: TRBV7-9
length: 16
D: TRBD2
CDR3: CASSPPGLASSDTQYF
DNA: TGTGCCAGCAGCCCCCCGGGACTAGCGAGTTCAGATACGCAGTATTTT